Described below is a single TCR beta chain sequence and its context. The data were taken from a study of identical twins. Via MiXCR, TCRdb re-called the 5' RACE reads, giving one row per CDR3 protein. The sample lists around 1.7 million distinct CDR3 sequences; around 29% were seen once. Looked up from germline, CDR1 is MNHEY and CDR2 is SMNVEV (reference sequence). V lost 2 bases and J 2 bases, leaving 13 bases between the germline ends. The CDR3 runs 15 residues. The source is a newborn girl in good health. The sample was cord blood. The rearrangement links TRBV27 to TRBJ2-7; a weak D match, TRBD1 (5 bases). DNA of the CDR3: TGTGCCAGCAGTTTAAAGGGCGGACAAACCTACGAGCAGTACTTC. This translates into CASSLKGGQTYEQYF.